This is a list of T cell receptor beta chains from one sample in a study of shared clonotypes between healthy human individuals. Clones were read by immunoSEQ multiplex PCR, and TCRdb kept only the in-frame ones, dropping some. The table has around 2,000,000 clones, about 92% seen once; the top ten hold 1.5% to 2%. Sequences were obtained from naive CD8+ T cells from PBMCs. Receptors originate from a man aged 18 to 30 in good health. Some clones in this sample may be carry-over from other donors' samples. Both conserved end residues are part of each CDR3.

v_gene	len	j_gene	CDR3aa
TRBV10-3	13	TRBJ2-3	CAISEAPADTQYF
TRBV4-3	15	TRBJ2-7	CASSQEGTDSYEQYF
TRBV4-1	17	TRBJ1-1	CASSQRGLQGSNTEAFF
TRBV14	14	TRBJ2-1	CASSQDRPYNEQFF
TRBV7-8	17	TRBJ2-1	CASSGSGTSGVRDEQFF
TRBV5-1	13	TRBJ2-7	CASSRDFPYEQYF
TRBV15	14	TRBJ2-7	CATSRGAGPYEQYF
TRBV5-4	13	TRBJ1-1	CASSDGMNTEAFF
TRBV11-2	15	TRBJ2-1	CASSLGAGVGYEQFF
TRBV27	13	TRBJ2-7	CASSLRGSYEQYF
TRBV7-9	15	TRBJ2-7	CASSPLAGPSYEQYF
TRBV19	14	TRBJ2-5	CASSITVYQETQYF
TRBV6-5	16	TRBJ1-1	CASSYSFGLPGAEAFF
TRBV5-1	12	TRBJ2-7	CASSLDLYEQYF
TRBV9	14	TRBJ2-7	CASSEGGVSHEQYF
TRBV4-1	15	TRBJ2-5	CASSQTGGIGETQYF
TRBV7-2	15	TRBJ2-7	CASSLGLTGAYEQYF
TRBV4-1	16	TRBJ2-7	CASSQALIQGFGEQYF
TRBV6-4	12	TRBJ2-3	CAKELGIDTQYF
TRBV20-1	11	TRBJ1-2	CTWRTTYGYTF
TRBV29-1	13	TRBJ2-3	CSVVAGGRDTQYF
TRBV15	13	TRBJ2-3	CATSDSPTDTQYF
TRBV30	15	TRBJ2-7	CAWSVLLGTGYEQYF
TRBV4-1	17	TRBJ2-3	CASSQVGEAGYTDTQYF
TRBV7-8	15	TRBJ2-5	CASSLPYRTRETQYF
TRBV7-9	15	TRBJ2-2	CASSLDRRGTGELFF
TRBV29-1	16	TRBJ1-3	CSVEGVLSKGGNTIYF
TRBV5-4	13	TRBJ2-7	CASRRDSSYEQYF
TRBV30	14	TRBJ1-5	CAWSVRGLGQPQHF
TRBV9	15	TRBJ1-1	CASTRGGEVDTEAFF
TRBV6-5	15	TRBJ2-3	CASSLGRGGADTQYF
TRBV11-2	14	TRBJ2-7	CASSLLVASYEQYF
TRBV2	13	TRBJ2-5	CASHGKEQETQYF
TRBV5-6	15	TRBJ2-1	CASSLAPGEGNEQFF
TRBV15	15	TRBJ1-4	CATSRGGRANEKLFF
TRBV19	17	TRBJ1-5	CASSLGTGVLTNQPQHF
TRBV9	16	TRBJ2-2	CASSARTGTATGELFF